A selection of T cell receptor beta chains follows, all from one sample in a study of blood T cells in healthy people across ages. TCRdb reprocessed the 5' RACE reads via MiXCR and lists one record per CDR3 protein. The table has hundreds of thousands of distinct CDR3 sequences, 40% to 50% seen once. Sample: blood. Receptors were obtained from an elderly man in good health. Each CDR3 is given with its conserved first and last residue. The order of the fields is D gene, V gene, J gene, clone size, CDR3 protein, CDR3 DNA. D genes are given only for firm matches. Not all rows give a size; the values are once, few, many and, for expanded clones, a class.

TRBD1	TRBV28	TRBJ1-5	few	CASSLYGTGRQPQHF	TGTGCCAGCAGTTTATACGGGACAGGGCGTCAGCCCCAGCATTTT
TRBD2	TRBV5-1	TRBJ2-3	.	CASRWLAGGTDTQYF	TGCGCCAGCAGGTGGTTAGCGGGGGGAACAGATACGCAGTATTTT
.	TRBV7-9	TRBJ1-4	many	CASSSPPLGSTNEKLFF	TGTGCCAGCAGCTCACCCCCCTTGGGTAGTACGAATGAAAAACTGTTTTTT
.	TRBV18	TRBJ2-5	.	CASSPNSGETQYF	TGTGCCAGCTCACCAAACAGCGGGGAGACCCAGTACTTC
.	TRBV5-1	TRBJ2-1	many	CASSEYNEQFF	TGTGCCAGCAGTGAATACAATGAGCAGTTCTTC
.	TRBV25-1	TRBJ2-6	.	CASSEVGANVLTF	TGTGCCAGCAGTGAAGTTGGGGCCAACGTCCTGACTTTC
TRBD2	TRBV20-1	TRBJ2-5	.	CMPGASGGINEQYF	TGCATGCCTGGGGCTAGCGGGGGGATTAATGAGCAGTACTTC
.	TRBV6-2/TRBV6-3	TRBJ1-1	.	CASSYDTVSAINTEAFF	TGTGCCAGCAGTTACGATACAGTCTCCGCCATAAACACTGAAGCTTTCTTT
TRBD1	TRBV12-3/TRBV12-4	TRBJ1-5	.	CASRGTGQPQHF	TGTGCCAGCAGGGGGACAGGCCAGCCCCAGCATTTT
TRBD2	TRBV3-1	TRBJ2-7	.	CASSHVHFSGRVSVQYF	TGTGCCAGCAGCCATGTTCATTTTAGCGGGAGGGTTTCCGTGCAGTACTTC
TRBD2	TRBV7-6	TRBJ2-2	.	CASRRLAGDARTGELFF	TGTGCCAGCCGCAGACTAGCGGGGGACGCCAGAACCGGGGAGCTGTTTTTT
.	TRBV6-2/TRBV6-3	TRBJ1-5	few	CASTPGTTYSNQPQHF	TGTGCCAGCACCCCCGGGACAACCTATAGCAATCAGCCCCAGCATTTT
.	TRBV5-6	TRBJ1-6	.	CASSLGQYDSPLHF	TGTGCCAGCAGCTTGGGACAGTATGATTCACCCCTCCACTTT
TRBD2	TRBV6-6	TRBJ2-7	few	CASSTGTSGTYEQYF	TGTGCCAGCAGTACCGGGACTAGCGGCACCTACGAGCAGTACTTC
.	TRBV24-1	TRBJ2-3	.	CATSASSSTDTQYF	TGTGCCACCAGTGCGTCCTCTAGCACAGATACGCAGTATTTT
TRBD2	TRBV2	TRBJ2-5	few	CADSGTSAQTQYF	TGTGCAGACTCGGGGACTAGCGCCCAGACCCAGTACTTC
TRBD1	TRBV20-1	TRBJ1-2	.	CSAGTGNGYTF	TGCAGTGCGGGGACAGGGAATGGCTACACCTTC
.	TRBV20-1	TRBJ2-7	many	CSAREGTFSLGSEQYF	TGCAGTGCTAGAGAGGGGACGTTCTCCTTGGGTTCCGAGCAGTACTTC
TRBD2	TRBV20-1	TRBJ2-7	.	CSARVPGGSLGEQYF	TGCAGTGCTAGAGTCCCTGGCGGGAGTCTTGGCGAGCAGTACTTC
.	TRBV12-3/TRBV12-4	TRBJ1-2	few	CASVEEGTYYGYTF	TGTGCCAGCGTCGAGGAGGGGACCTACTATGGCTACACCTTC
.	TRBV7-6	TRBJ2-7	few	CASSESGLHYEQYF	TGTGCCAGCAGCGAGTCGGGACTCCACTACGAGCAGTACTTC
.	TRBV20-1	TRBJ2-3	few	CSARDEGEYMTDTQYF	TGCAGTGCTAGGGACGAGGGGGAGTATATGACAGATACGCAGTATTTT
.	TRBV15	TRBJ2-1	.	CATSRAVITVNEQFF	TGTGCCACCAGCAGAGCTGTGATTACCGTCAATGAGCAGTTCTTC
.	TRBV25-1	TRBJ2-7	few	CASSEPGTATYEQYF	TGTGCCAGCAGTGAACCCGGGACGGCAACCTACGAGCAGTACTTC
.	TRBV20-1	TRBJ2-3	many	CSATVGWSTDTQYF	TGCAGTGCTACCGTAGGTTGGAGCACAGATACGCAGTATTTT
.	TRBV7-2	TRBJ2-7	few	CASSPGTAAGDEQYF	TGTGCCAGCAGCCCCGGGACAGCAGCGGGAGACGAGCAGTACTTC
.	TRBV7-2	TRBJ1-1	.	CASSLVERDTEAFF	TGTGCCAGCAGCTTAGTAGAGAGGGACACTGAAGCTTTCTTT
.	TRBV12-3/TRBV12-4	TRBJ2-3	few	CASTQTPSTDTQYF	TGTGCCAGCACCCAAACCCCTAGCACAGATACGCAGTATTTT
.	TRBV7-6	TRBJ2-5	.	CASGEERRGSFEQYF	TGTGCCAGCGGGGAGGAGAGGAGAGGTTCGTTTGAGCAGTACTTC
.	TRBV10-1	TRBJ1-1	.	CASRRTGNTEAFF	TGCGCCAGCAGACGGACCGGGAACACTGAAGCTTTCTTT
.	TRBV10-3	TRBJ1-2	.	CAISSDEDYGYTF	TGTGCCATCAGTTCAGACGAGGATTATGGCTACACCTTC
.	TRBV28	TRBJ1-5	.	CASSLLRGAQHF	TGTGCCAGCAGTTTATTACGCGGCGCCCAGCATTTT
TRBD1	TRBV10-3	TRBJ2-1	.	CAISEPGTGRNNEQFF	TGTGCCATCAGTGAGCCCGGGACAGGTAGGAACAATGAGCAGTTCTTC
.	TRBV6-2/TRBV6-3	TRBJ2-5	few	CASSYFEGSETQYF	TGTGCCAGCAGCTATTTTGAGGGATCGGAGACCCAGTACTTC
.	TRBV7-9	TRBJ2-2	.	CASSPTNLVSNTGELFF	TGTGCCAGCAGCCCGACAAATCTAGTGTCGAACACCGGGGAGCTGTTTTTT
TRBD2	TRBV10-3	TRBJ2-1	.	CAISVTSGDEQFF	TGTGCCATCAGTGTAACTAGCGGGGACGAGCAGTTCTTC
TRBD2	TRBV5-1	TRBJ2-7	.	CASSSGMGRGEYEQYF	TGCGCCAGCAGCTCAGGAATGGGGAGGGGCGAGTACGAGCAGTACTTC
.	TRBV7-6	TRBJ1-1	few	CASSARLNTEAFF	TGTGCCAGCAGCGCAAGATTGAACACTGAAGCTTTCTTT
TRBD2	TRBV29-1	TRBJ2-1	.	CSVDGTSGNEQFF	TGCAGCGTAGACGGGACTAGCGGGAATGAGCAGTTCTTC
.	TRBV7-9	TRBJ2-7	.	CASSPSRATYEQYF	TGTGCCAGCAGCCCTAGTAGGGCCACTTACGAGCAGTACTTC
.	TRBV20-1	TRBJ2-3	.	CSARDPEKLDRMDFYTDTQYF	TGCAGTGCTAGAGATCCCGAAAAACTCGACCGCATGGACTTTTACACAGATACGCAGTATTTT
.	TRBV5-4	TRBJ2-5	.	CASSVELELETQYF	TGTGCCAGCAGCGTGGAGCTTGAATTAGAGACCCAGTACTTC
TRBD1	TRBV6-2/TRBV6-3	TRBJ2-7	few	CASAGQVRSYEQYF	TGTGCCAGCGCTGGACAGGTCCGCTCCTACGAGCAGTACTTC
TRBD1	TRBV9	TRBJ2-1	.	CASSVVSGQGLNEQFF	TGTGCCAGCAGCGTAGTGTCGGGACAGGGCTTGAATGAGCAGTTCTTC
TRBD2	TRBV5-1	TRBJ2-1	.	CASSLRLAGGTNEQFF	TGCGCCAGCAGCTTGAGACTAGCGGGGGGCACAAATGAGCAGTTCTTC
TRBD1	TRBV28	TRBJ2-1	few	CASSSRTGLPYNEQFF	TGTGCCAGCAGTTCACGGACAGGGCTCCCCTACAATGAGCAGTTCTTC
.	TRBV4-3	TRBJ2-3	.	CASSQAIGPLTDTQYF	TGCGCCAGCAGCCAGGCCATAGGGCCCCTCACAGATACGCAGTATTTT
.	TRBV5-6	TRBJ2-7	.	CASSFGQKYEQYF	TGTGCCAGCAGCTTTGGGCAGAAATACGAGCAGTACTTC
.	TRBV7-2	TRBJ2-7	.	CASSLGSTGSYEQYF	TGTGCCAGCAGCTTAGGAAGCACAGGCTCCTACGAGCAGTACTTC
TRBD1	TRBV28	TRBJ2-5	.	CTSSRTGQETQYF	TGTACCAGCAGCCGGACAGGACAAGAGACCCAGTACTTC
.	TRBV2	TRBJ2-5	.	CASIAQETQYF	TGTGCCAGCATCGCTCAAGAGACCCAGTACTTC
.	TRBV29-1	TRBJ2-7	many	CSVEGPGVSYEQYF	TGCAGCGTTGAAGGCCCAGGGGTTTCCTACGAGCAGTACTTC
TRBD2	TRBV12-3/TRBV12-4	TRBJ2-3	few	CASSPRGTSGGAHTQYF	TGTGCCAGCAGTCCAAGAGGGACTAGCGGGGGGGCACATACGCAGTATTTT
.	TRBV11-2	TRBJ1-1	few	CASSLSLAVGTEAFF	TGTGCCAGCAGCCTGTCCTTGGCCGTAGGGACTGAAGCTTTCTTT
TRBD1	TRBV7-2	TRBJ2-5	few	CASSSRDRGPETQYF	TGTGCCAGCAGCTCGAGGGACAGGGGGCCAGAGACCCAGTACTTC
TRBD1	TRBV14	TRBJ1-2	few	CASSPQNTGVGYTF	TGTGCCAGCAGCCCACAGAACACAGGGGTCGGCTACACCTTC